This entry describes one T cell receptor beta chain. Trimming left V 8 bases short and J 6 bases short, with 20 bases between. CDR1 SGHNT and CDR2 YYREEE come from the germline V gene (reference sequence). There are 14 residues in the CDR3. The sample is drawn from a study of blood T cell repertoires in COVID-19. The data were produced by immunoSEQ multiplex PCR, yet TCRdb's version contains in-frame clones alone and is incomplete. The sample carries 190,000 or so clones, about 86% recorded once. V is TRBV5-4 and J is TRBJ1-2; D is possibly TRBD1 (6 bases). The sample comprised peripheral blood. The sequence came from a woman between 65 and 79 years old with acute or convalescent COVID-19. Here the CDR3 DNA reads TGTGCCAGTAGGCCGGGGGGCGGATATCATGGCTACACCTTC. It yields the protein CASRPGGGYHGYTF.